The rows below give T cell receptor beta chains drawn from one sample of a study of blood T cell repertoires in COVID-19. Repertoires were generated with immunoSEQ multiplex PCR, while TCRdb's copy carries only in-frame clones and drops some. The table records 250,000 or so clones, approximately 84% of them present only once. The material sequenced was PBMCs or T cells enriched from blood (not recorded which). The receptors stem from a man aged 60 to 69 who had recovered from COVID-19. Both conserved end residues are part of each CDR3. A D gene is named only where the DNA matches it firmly. The size entry is marked missing in some rows and otherwise reads once, few, many or a size class.

cdr3_nt	cdr3_aa	j_call	v_call	d_call	clone_size	cdr3_length
TGCGCCAGCAGCCAAGCGTCGCGGGACAGGGGTTGGGGCTACACCTTC	CASSQASRDRGWGYTF	TRBJ1-2	TRBV4-3	TRBD1	-	16
TGTGCCACCAGCAGAGTTAGTTGGGCAATGGATGGCTACACCTTC	CATSRVSWAMDGYTF	TRBJ1-2	TRBV15	-	-	15
TGTGCCAGCAGCTCGACCGGCGGGGGTTGGGGGGAAAACATTCAGTACTTC	CASSSTGGGWGENIQYF	TRBJ2-4	TRBV11-2	TRBD2	-	17
TGTGCCAGCAGCTCCCCGGCCCTAGCCTATGGCTACACCTTC	CASSSPALAYGYTF	TRBJ1-2	TRBV13	-	-	14
TGTGCCAGCAGTTCCTCCCGGGACAGGAGGTATGGCTACACCTTC	CASSSSRDRRYGYTF	TRBJ1-2	TRBV28	TRBD1	-	15
TGTGCCACCAGTGATAGCCGGGAAATATATGGCTACACCTTC	CATSDSREIYGYTF	TRBJ1-2	TRBV24-1	-	-	14
TGTGCCAGCAGCTTCGACAGGGCGTACCAAGAGACCCAGTACTTC	CASSFDRAYQETQYF	TRBJ2-5	TRBV7-2	TRBD1	-	15
TGTGCCAGCAGCCGCAGCGGGACAGGGTTATACGAGCAGTACTTC	CASSRSGTGLYEQYF	TRBJ2-7	TRBV27	TRBD1	-	15
TGTGCCAGCAGCTTAGGCCTCGGGGGACAAGAGACCCAGTACTTC	CASSLGLGGQETQYF	TRBJ2-5	TRBV7-2	-	once	15
TGTGCCAGCAGGCCGTCGTGGGGGGCAGATACGCAGTATTTT	CASRPSWGADTQYF	TRBJ2-3	TRBV28	-	-	14